This passage covers 31 T cell receptor beta chains from one sample sequenced in a study of blood T cells in healthy people across ages. A second PCR of about 6 to 12 cycles used a sample-barcoded 5' primer and a J-beta primer mix. Using its own MiXCR run on the 5' RACE reads, TCRdb lists one record per CDR3 protein. The table includes about 680,000 distinct CDR3 sequences, approximately 50% detected once. Sequencing was carried out using blood. These receptors all stem from a woman aged 60-75 years in good health.

This chain uses TRBV4-3 with TRBJ2-7; D ambiguous. The CDR3 totals 14 residues. V lost 0 bases to trimming and J lost 4 bases, with 10 bases between them. Germline CDR1 reads LGHNA; CDR2 reads YSLEER. CDR3 bases: TGCGCCAGCAGCCAAGATGTGGAGTCTTACGAGCAGTACTTC. It is translated as CASSQDVESYEQYF.

The chain carries TRBV25-1 and TRBJ2-5; unclear D gene. Germline V gene data show CDR1 as MGHDK and CDR2 as SYGVNS. Trimming left V 3 bases short and J 4 bases short, with 9 bases between. The CDR3 length is 13 residues. The CDR3 nucleotides read TGTGCCAGCAGTGACCACATGCGAGAGACCCAGTACTTC. Translation: CASSDHMRETQYF.

This clonotype showed up many times. V and J are TRBV29-1 and TRBJ1-1, with a possible D match to TRBD1 (5 bases). This CDR3 contains 13 residues. CDR1 and CDR2 (germline): SQVTM, ANQGSEA. The V end lost 4 bases, the J end lost 4 bases, and 13 bases lay between the germline ends. The CDR3: CSVVAGRPTEAFF. The CDR3 DNA follows: TGCAGCGTTGTAGCAGGGCGTCCCACTGAAGCTTTCTTT.

The rearrangement joins TRBV10-3 to TRBJ2-7; D is ambiguous. Trimming removed 2 bases from V and 0 bases from J, with 14 bases in between. This CDR3 has 16 amino acids. Germline CDR1 ENHRY, CDR2 SYGVKD. This CDR3 is CAISESWTADSYEQYF. CDR3 nucleotide sequence: TGTGCCATCAGTGAGAGCTGGACGGCGGACTCCTACGAGCAGTACTTC.

This clonotype appeared many times. The chain uses TRBV7-2 and TRBJ2-7; TRBD1 agrees at 9 bases. The CDR3 is 15 residues long. V shed 2 bases, J shed 6 bases, and the junction held 8 bases outside the gene matches. CDR1 is SGHTA and CDR2 is FQGNSA in the germline V gene. CDR3 region: CASSLTGTGTFEQYF. The CDR3 coding sequence is TGTGCCAGCAGCTTAACCGGGACAGGGACTTTCGAGCAGTACTTC.

This clonotype came up a few times. The chain links TRBV3-1 to TRBJ2-7, with 9 bases identical to TRBD2. V gave up 5 bases and J gave up 1 base; unmatched junction bases: 6. Germline V gene data show CDR1 as LGHDT and CDR2 as YNNKEL (reference sequence). The CDR3 spans 15 residues. The CDR3 here is CASSSQSGRSYEQYF. CDR3 DNA: TGTGCCAGCAGCTCCCAGAGCGGGAGGTCCTACGAGCAGTACTTC.

J is TRBJ2-7 and V is TRBV27, with D tentatively TRBD1 (5 bases). Near its end, the DNA agrees better with TRBJ2-5, so the J call may be wrong. The length of the CDR3 is 14 residues. Germline CDR1 reads MNHEY; CDR2 reads SMNVEV (reference sequence). In nucleotides, the CDR3 is TGTGCCAGCAGTTTAATGGCCCCAGGGTGGACCCAGTACTTC. Translating gives CASSLMAPGWTQYF.

The chain has TRBV27 and TRBJ2-1; TRBD2 matches at 7 bases. The J call may be in error: the DNA end matches TRBJ2-7 better. Germline V lookup: CDR1 MNHEY, CDR2 SMNVEV (reference sequence). CDR3 length: 17 residues. In nucleotides, the CDR3 is TGTGCCAGCAGTTCCGGTTGGCGGGAGATGTCCTACAATGAGCAGTACTTC. Its translation: CASSSGWREMSYNEQYF.

The rearrangement joins TRBV15 to TRBJ1-2; a weak D match, TRBD1 (6 bases). CDR3 length equals 15 residues. Germline-derived CDR1 and CDR2 are LNHNV and YYDKDF (reference sequence). The germline V and J ends were trimmed by 5 bases and 2 bases, with 15 bases remaining between them. This CDR3 is CATSGRNRANYGYTF. CDR3 DNA: TGTGCCACCAGCGGACGAAACAGGGCGAACTATGGCTACACCTTC.

CDR3 protein: CASSPGTSGSIGGTQYF. CDR3 sequence (DNA): TGTGCCAGCAGTCCGGGGACTAGCGGGAGCATAGGGGGGACCCAGTACTTC. This sequence joins TRBV12-3 or TRBV12-4 and TRBJ2-7; 14 positions match TRBD2. Matching the DNA end better, TRBJ2-5 makes the J call doubtful. The CDR3 extends over 17 amino acids.

V is TRBV27 and J is TRBJ2-5, with TRBD2 identical over 12 bases. V gave up 4 bases and J gave up 11 bases; unmatched junction bases: 14. The CDR3 contains 16 residues. Germline V gives CDR1 MNHEY, CDR2 SMNVEV (reference sequence). The CDR3 nucleotides are TGTGCCAGCAGTTCTCCGACTAGCGGGAGAAATAATGAGCAGTACTTC. Its translation is CASSSPTSGRNNEQYF.

This clonotype was counted between two and nine times. J is TRBJ1-2 and V is TRBV2; D is perhaps TRBD1 (5 bases). From germline, CDR1 is SNHLY and CDR2 FYNNEI. The length of the CDR3 is 14 residues. Trimming stripped 9 bases from V and 7 bases from J, with 21 bases between. Here the CDR3 DNA reads TGTGCCAGACCCTGGGGCCAGGGTGTAGGTGGCTACACCTTC. It encodes CARPWGQGVGGYTF.

CDR3 in amino acids: CASSLGRPGTDTQYF. In DNA, the CDR3 is TGTGCCAGCAGCTTAGGCCGGCCAGGCACAGATACGCAGTATTTT. J is TRBJ2-3 and V is TRBV7-2, with unresolved D. The CDR3 contains 15 residues. V shed 1 base and J shed 1 base, with 9 bases lying between them. Germline lookup yields CDR1 SGHTA and CDR2 FQGNSA.

V is TRBV20-1 and J is TRBJ2-1, with 8 bases identical to TRBD2. Per germline, CDR1 DFQATT and CDR2 SNEGSKA (reference sequence). This CDR3 contains 13 residues. Trimming removed 5 bases from V and 5 bases from J; junction bases left unmatched: 5. The CDR3 sequence: CSARGTSNNEQFF. In nucleotides, the CDR3 is TGCAGTGCTCGCGGGACTAGTAACAATGAGCAGTTCTTC.

Only a few counts were recorded for this clonotype. The chain joins TRBV7-9 to TRBJ2-3, with 12 positions matching TRBD2. The junction had 10 bases not matched to a gene; V was cut back by 6 bases and J by 6 bases. The CDR3 totals 16 residues. The germline V gene encodes CDR1 SEHNR and CDR2 FQNEAQ (reference sequence). CDR3 bases: TGTGCCAGCAGACCCACGACTAGCGGGAGAGGGGATACGCAGTATTTT. Its protein is CASRPTTSGRGDTQYF.

The chain combines TRBV18 with TRBJ2-7; no clear D. Trimming stripped 2 bases from V and 0 bases from J, with 8 bases between. In germline, CDR1 is KGHSH, CDR2 LQKENI. The CDR3 spans 14 residues. The CDR3 loop reads CASSPIASSYEQYF. DNA of the CDR3: TGTGCCAGCTCACCAATAGCCAGCTCCTACGAGCAGTACTTC.

V is TRBV6-2 or TRBV6-3 and J is TRBJ1-1, with unresolved D. This CDR3 has 16 amino acids. Trimming removed 0 bases from V and 0 bases from J, with 11 bases in between. Germline V gene sequence: CDR1 MNHEY, CDR2 SVGEGT. CDR3 in amino acids: CASSYSRTALNTEAFF. The CDR3 DNA is TGTGCCAGCAGTTACTCCCGGACGGCTTTGAACACTGAAGCTTTCTTT.

This clonotype was observed a handful of times. V and J are TRBV6-2 or TRBV6-3 and TRBJ2-6; D ambiguous. This CDR3 is 16 amino acids long. CDR1 and CDR2 (germline): MNHEY, SVGEGT. Trimming removed 6 bases from V and 0 bases from J, with 12 bases in between. Here the CDR3 reads CASRYPGSSGANVLTF. The CDR3 DNA reads TGTGCCAGCAGATACCCAGGTTCCTCTGGGGCCAACGTCCTGACTTTC.

V usage is TRBV20-1 and J usage is TRBJ2-1; D gene ambiguous. The V and J ends lost 7 bases and 0 bases respectively, with 4 bases between them. The CDR3 loop spans 11 amino acids. Germline V gives CDR1 DFQATT, CDR2 SNEGSKA (reference sequence). The CDR3 nucleotides are TGCAGTGGGCTCTCCTACAATGAGCAGTTCTTC. This encodes CSGLSYNEQFF.

This clonotype was observed a few times. The J gene is TRBJ2-7, the V gene TRBV10-3, with 9 bases lining up with TRBD1. The CDR3 has 14 amino acids. From germline, CDR1 is ENHRY and CDR2 SYGVKD. Trimming at V came to 5 bases and at J to 6 bases, leaving 8 bases not matched to a gene. The CDR3 sequence is CAISLTGGDGEQYF. In DNA form, the CDR3 reads TGTGCCATCAGTTTGACAGGGGGTGACGGCGAGCAGTACTTC.

The chain links TRBV28 to TRBJ1-2; D is ambiguous. The germline V gene has CDR1 MDHEN and CDR2 SYDVKM. The CDR3 runs to 13 residues. The ends were cut back, 7 bases at V and 3 bases at J, with 12 bases in the middle. Here the CDR3 reads CASNPYGDYGYTF. The CDR3, as DNA: TGTGCCAGCAACCCCTACGGGGACTATGGCTACACCTTC.

V usage is TRBV21-1 and J usage is TRBJ2-5. TRBV21-1 is recorded as a pseudogene. This CDR3 has 14 residues. The CDR3 DNA sequence: TGTGCCAGCAGCAAAGGAAGGAAGAAGGAGACCCAGTACTTC. Translation gives CASSKGRKKETQYF.

The table lists this clonotype with many counts. CDR3 DNA sequence: TGTGCCAGCAGCCTCCGGACAGGGGGCCAAGAGACCCAGTACTTC. Residues: CASSLRTGGQETQYF. The chain has TRBV7-2 and TRBJ2-5; 10 bases match TRBD1. CDR1 SGHTA and CDR2 FQGNSA come from the germline V gene. J was trimmed by 1 base and V by 5 bases; bases with no gene match: 4. This CDR3 has 15 residues. The full variable domain, in which reference TRBV7-2 and TRBJ2-5 provide the parts outside the CDR3, is GAGVSQSPSNKVTEKGKDVELRCDPISGHTALYWYRQSLGQGLEFLIYFQGNSAPDKSGLPSDRFSAERTGGSVSTLTIQRTQQEDSAVYLCASSLRTGGQETQYFGPGTRLLVL.

The chain employs TRBV4-3 and TRBJ2-1; possibly TRBD1 for D (5 bases). CDR3 length: 18 amino acids. Trimming took 3 bases from V and 5 from J, leaving 23 bases between them. Germline values: CDR1 LGHNA, CDR2 YSLEER. The CDR3 reads CASSQDRVQVKANNEQFF. DNA for the CDR3: TGCGCCAGCAGCCAGGATCGGGTACAGGTCAAGGCTAACAATGAGCAGTTCTTC.

In its sample, this clonotype was seen a few times. It is likely a read error, because the conserved phenylalanine at the end of the CDR3 is missing. The chain employs TRBV2 and TRBJ1-5; TRBD1 agrees at 8 bases. CDR3 length: 14 amino acids. With 5 bases clipped from V and 7 bases from J, the junction kept 7 bases outside the gene matches. Per the germline V gene, CDR1 is SNHLY and CDR2 is FYNNEI. Here the CDR3 reads CASSLDRVRQPQHY. DNA of the CDR3: TGTGCCAGCAGTTTGGACAGGGTTAGACAGCCCCAGCATTAT.

This clonotype was detected a few times. V usage is TRBV7-2 and J usage is TRBJ2-7, with 7 bases aligning to TRBD2. Trimming at V came to 1 base and at J to 0 bases, leaving 3 bases not matched to a gene. CDR1 SGHTA and CDR2 FQGNSA come from the germline V gene. The CDR3 contains 15 residues. This CDR3 reads CASSLELATSYEQYF. The CDR3 DNA follows: TGTGCCAGCAGCTTAGAACTAGCGACCTCCTACGAGCAGTACTTC.

This clonotype was counted a few times. V usage is TRBV28 and J usage is TRBJ2-1; weak D call: TRBD1 (6 bases). The CDR3 sequence is 12 residues long. The germline CDR1 and CDR2 sequences are MDHEN and SYDVKM. V was trimmed by 5 bases and J by 12 bases, leaving 14 bases between them. The CDR3 region has the DNA TGTGCCAGCAGTCAAACAGGGTTGGGGCAGTTCTTC. Translation: CASSQTGLGQFF.

The chain is built from TRBV7-9 and TRBJ2-7; D may correspond to TRBD1 or TRBD2 (5 bases each). Germline V gives CDR1 SEHNR, CDR2 FQNEAQ (reference sequence). The CDR3 length is 17 residues. Trimming stripped 6 bases from V and 7 bases from J, with 28 bases between. The DNA of the CDR3 is TGTGCCAGCAGACCGCTCGGGGATGGGACCTACAGCAATGAGCAGTACTTC. It specifies CASRPLGDGTYSNEQYF.

On this clonotype: One end of the junction is discordant with germline, which a read error may explain. The chain couples TRBV6-2 or TRBV6-3 to TRBJ2-7, with 9 bases lining up with TRBD2. The CDR3 runs to 19 residues. Germline CDR1 MNHEY, CDR2 SVGEGT. In DNA, the CDR3 is TGTGCTAGCAGTTACTCGCGGGAGGGCCGGATTGAAAGGCCCTACGAGCAGTACTTC. This sequence encodes CASSYSREGRIERPYEQYF.

The V gene is TRBV7-2, the J gene TRBJ1-2; a possible D gene is TRBD1 (5 bases). CDR3 length: 13 amino acids. The germline gives CDR1 SGHTA, CDR2 FQGNSA. Trimming took off 3 bases at V and 7 bases at J, with 12 bases between the two ends. The CDR3 reads CTSSFIRGSGYTF. The CDR3 nucleotides read TGTACCAGCAGCTTTATTCGGGGCTCTGGCTACACCTTC.

This sequence joins TRBV29-1 and TRBJ2-2; D unclear. The V gene's germline CDR1 is SQVTM and CDR2 ANQGSEA. The CDR3 has 14 amino acids. V lost 4 bases and J lost 2, with 11 bases in between. The CDR3 DNA reads TGCAGCGTTGTGGTTTCTCAAAACACCGGGGAGCTGTTTTTT. This encodes CSVVVSQNTGELFF.